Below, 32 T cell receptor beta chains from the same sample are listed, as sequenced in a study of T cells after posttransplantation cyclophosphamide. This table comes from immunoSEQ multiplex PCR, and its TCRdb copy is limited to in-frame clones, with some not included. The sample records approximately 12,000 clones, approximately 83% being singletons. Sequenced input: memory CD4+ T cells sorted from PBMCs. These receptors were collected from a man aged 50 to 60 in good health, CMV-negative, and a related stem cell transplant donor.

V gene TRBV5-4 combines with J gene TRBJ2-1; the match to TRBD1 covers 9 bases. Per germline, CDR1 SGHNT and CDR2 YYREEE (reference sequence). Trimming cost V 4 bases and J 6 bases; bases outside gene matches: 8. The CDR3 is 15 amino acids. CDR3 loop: CASSHAGQGFNEQFF. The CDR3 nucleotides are TGTGCCAGCAGCCACGCGGGACAGGGTTTCAATGAGCAGTTCTTC.

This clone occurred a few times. The DNA for the CDR3 is TGTGCCAGCAGCTTAGAATTCATCGGAGATACGCAGTATTTT. Encoded protein: CASSLEFIGDTQYF. The V gene is TRBV11-2, the J gene TRBJ2-3, with D uncertain. The CDR3 extends over 14 amino acids. Trimming removed 0 bases from V and 5 bases from J, with 9 bases in between. The germline CDR1 and CDR2 sequences are SGHAT and FQNNGV.

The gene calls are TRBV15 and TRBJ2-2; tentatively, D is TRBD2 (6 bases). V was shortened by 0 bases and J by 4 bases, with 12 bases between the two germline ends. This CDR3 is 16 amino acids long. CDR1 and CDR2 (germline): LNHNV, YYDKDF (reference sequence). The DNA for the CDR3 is TGTGCCACCAGCAGAGAGTCGGGGGTGAGCACCGGGGAGCTGTTTTTT. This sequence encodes CATSRESGVSTGELFF. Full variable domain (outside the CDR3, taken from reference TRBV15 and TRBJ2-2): DAMVIQNPRYQVTQFGKPVTLSCSQTLNHNVMYWYQQKSSQAPKLLFHYYDKDFNNEADTPDNFQSRRPNTSFCFLDIRSPGLGDTAMYLCATSRESGVSTGELFFGEGSRLTVL.

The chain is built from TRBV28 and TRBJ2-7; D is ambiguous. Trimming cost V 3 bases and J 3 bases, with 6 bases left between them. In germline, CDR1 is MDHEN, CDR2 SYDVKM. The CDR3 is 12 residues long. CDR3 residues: CASSFQNYEQYF. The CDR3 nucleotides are TGTGCCAGCAGTTTCCAAAACTACGAGCAGTACTTC.

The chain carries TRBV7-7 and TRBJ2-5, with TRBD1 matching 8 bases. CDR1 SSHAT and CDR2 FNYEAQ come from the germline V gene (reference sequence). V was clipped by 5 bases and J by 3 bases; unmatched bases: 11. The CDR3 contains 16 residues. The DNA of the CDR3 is TGTGCCAGCAGCCCATTAAACCCGGGACAGGAAGAGACCCAGTACTTC. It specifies CASSPLNPGQEETQYF.

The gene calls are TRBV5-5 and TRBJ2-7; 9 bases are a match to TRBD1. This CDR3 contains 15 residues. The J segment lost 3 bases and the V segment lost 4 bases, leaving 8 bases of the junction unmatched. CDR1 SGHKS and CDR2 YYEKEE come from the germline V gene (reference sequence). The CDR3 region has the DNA TGTGCCAGCAGCCTGGGCCCGGGACAGGGCTACGAGCAGTACTTC. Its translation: CASSLGPGQGYEQYF. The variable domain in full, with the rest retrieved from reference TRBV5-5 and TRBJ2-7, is DAGVTQSPTHLIKTRGQQVTLRCSPISGHKSVSWYQQVLGQGPQFIFQYYEKEERGRGNFPDRFSARQFPNYSSELNVNALLLGDSALYLCASSLGPGQGYEQYFGPGTRLTVT.

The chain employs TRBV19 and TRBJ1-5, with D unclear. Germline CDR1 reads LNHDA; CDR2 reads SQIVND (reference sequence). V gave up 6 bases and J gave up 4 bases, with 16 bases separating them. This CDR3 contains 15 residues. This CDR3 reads CASSESGQTNQPQHF. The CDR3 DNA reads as TGTGCCAGTAGCGAAAGTGGCCAGACTAATCAGCCCCAGCATTTT. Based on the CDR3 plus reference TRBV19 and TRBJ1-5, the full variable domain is DGGITQSPKYLFRKEGQNVTLSCEQNLNHDAMYWYRQDPGQGLRLIYYSQIVNDFQKGDIAEGYSVSREKKESFPLTVTSAQKNPTAFYLCASSESGQTNQPQHFGDGTRLSIL.

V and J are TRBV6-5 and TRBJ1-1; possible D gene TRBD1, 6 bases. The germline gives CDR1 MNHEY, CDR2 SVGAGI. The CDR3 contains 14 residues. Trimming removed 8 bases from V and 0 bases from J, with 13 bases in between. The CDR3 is CASVPGHLNTEAFF. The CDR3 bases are TGTGCCAGCGTTCCGGGACACTTGAACACTGAAGCTTTCTTT.

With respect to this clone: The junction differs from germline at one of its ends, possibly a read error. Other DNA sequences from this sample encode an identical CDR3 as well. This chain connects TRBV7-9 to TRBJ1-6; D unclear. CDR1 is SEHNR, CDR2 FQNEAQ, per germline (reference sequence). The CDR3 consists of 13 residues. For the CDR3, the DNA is TGTGCCAGCAGTTCACAGTCAAATTCCCCCCTCCACTTT. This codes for CASSSQSNSPLHF.

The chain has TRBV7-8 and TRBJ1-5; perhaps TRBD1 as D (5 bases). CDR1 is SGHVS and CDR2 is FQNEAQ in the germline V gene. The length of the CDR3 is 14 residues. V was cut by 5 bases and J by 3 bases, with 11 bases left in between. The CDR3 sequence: CASSRGLNNQPQHF. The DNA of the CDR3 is TGTGCCAGCAGCCGGGGACTCAACAATCAGCCCCAGCATTTT.

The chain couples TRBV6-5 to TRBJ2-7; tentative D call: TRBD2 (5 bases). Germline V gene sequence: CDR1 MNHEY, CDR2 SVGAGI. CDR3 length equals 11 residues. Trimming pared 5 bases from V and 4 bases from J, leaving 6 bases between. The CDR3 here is CASSGGYEQYF. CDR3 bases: TGTGCCAGCAGTGGAGGATACGAGCAGTACTTC.

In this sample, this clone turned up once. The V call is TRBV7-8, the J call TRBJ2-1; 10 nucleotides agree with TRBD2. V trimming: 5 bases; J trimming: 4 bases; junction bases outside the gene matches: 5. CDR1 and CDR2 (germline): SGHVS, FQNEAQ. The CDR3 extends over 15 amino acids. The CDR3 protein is CASSQGLADYNEQFF. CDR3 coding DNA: TGTGCCAGCAGCCAAGGACTAGCGGATTACAATGAGCAGTTCTTC.

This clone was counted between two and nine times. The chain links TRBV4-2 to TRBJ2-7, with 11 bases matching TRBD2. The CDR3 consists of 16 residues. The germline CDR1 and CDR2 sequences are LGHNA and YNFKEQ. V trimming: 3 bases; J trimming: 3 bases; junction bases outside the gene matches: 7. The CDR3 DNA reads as TGTGCCAGCAGCCACGCAGGTACTAGCGGGAGCTACGAGCAGTACTTC. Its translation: CASSHAGTSGSYEQYF.

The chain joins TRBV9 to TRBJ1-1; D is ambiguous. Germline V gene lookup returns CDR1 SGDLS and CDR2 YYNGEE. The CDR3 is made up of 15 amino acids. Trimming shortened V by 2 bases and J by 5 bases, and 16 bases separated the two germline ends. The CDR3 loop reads CASSVSHSGSTEAFF. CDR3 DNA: TGTGCCAGCAGCGTCTCCCATTCGGGGAGTACTGAAGCTTTCTTT.

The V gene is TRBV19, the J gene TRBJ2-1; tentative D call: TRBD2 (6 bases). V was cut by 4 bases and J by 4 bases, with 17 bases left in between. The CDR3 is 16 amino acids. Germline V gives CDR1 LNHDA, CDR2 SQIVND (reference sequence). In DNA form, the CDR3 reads TGTGCCAGTAGTAGAGGAGCGGGCAACGAATACAATGAGCAGTTCTTC. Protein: CASSRGAGNEYNEQFF.

CDR3 bases: TGTGCCAGCAGCTCCAGAAATTCACCCCTCCACTTT. Translated, it gives CASSSRNSPLHF. The chain employs TRBV7-2 and TRBJ1-6; D gene unclear. V gave up 4 bases and J gave up 7 bases, with 5 bases separating them. This CDR3 is 12 amino acids long. CDR1 is SGHTA, CDR2 FQGNSA, per germline.

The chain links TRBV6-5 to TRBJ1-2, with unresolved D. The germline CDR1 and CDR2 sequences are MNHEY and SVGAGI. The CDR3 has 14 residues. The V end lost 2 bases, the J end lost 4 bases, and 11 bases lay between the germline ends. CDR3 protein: CASSYLGGPYGYTF. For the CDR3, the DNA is TGTGCCAGCAGTTACCTCGGAGGGCCCTATGGCTACACCTTC.

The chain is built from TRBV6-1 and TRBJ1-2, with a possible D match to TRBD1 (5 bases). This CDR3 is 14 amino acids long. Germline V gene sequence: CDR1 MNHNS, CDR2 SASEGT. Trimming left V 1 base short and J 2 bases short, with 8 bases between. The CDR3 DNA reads TGTGCCAGCAGTGAAGAGCCAGGGAACTATGGCTACACCTTC. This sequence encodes CASSEEPGNYGYTF.

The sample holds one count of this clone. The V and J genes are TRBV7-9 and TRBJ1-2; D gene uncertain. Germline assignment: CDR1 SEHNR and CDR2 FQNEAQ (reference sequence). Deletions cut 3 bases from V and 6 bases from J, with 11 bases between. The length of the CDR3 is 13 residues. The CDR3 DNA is TGTGCCAGCAGCTTCCCCCAGGCAGATGGCTACACCTTC. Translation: CASSFPQADGYTF.

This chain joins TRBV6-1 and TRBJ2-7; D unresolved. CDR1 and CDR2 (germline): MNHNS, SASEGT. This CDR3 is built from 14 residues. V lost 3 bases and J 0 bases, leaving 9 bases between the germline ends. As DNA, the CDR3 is TGTGCCAGCAGTGAGACTCGGAGCTCCTACGAGCAGTACTTC. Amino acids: CASSETRSSYEQYF.

DNA for the CDR3: TGCGCCAGCAGCTATGGCCAGGGGGATCAGCCCCAGCATTTT. This sequence encodes CASSYGQGDQPQHF. This sequence joins TRBV5-1 and TRBJ1-5, with 7 bases fitting TRBD1. Germline CDR1 SGHRS, CDR2 YFSETQ. The CDR3 contains 14 residues. V shed 3 bases, J shed 5 bases, and the junction held 5 bases outside the gene matches.

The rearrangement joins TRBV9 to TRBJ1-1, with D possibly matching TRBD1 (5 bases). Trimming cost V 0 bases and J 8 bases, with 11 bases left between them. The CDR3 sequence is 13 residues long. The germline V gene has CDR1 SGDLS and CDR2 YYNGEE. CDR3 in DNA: TGTGCCAGCAGCGTAGAGGGGCAAGGCGAAGCTTTCTTT. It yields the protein CASSVEGQGEAFF.

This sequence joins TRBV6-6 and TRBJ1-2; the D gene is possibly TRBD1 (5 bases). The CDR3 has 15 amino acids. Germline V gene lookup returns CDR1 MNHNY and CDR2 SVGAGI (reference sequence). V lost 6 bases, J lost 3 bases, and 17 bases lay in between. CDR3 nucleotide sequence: TGTGCCAGCAGACTCGGACAAGCCATGCACTATGGCTACACCTTC. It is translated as CASRLGQAMHYGYTF.

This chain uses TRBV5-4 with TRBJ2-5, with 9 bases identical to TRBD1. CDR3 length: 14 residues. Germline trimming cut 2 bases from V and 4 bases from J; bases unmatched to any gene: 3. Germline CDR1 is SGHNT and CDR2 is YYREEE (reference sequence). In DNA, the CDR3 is TGTGCCAGCAGCTTACAGGGGGCTGGAGAGACCCAGTACTTC. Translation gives CASSLQGAGETQYF. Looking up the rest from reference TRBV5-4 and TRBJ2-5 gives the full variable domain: ETGVTQSPTHLIKTRGQQVTLRCSSQSGHNTVSWYQQALGQGPQFIFQYYREEENGRGNFPPRFSGLQFPNYSSELNVNALELDDSALYLCASSLQGAGETQYFGPGTRLLVL.

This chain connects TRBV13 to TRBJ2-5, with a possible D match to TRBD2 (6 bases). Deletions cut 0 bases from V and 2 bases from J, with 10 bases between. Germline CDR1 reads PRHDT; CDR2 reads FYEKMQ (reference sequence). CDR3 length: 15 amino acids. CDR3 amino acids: CASSLGAGGQETQYF. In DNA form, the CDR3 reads TGTGCCAGCAGCTTAGGAGCGGGCGGGCAAGAGACCCAGTACTTC.

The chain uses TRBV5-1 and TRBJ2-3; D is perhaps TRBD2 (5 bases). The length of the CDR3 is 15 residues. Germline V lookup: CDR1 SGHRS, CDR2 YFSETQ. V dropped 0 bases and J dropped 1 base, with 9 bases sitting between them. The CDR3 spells CASSLAPAGTDTQYF. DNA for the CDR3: TGCGCCAGCAGCTTGGCTCCAGCGGGCACAGATACGCAGTATTTT.

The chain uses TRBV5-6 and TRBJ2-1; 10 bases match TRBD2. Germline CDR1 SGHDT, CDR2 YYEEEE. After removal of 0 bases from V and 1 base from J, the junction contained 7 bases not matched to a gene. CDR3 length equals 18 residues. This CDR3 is CASSLGWTSGLSYNEQFF. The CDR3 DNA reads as TGTGCCAGCAGCTTGGGGTGGACTAGCGGTCTTTCCTACAATGAGCAGTTCTTC. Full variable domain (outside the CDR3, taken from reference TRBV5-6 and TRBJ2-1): DAGVTQSPTHLIKTRGQQVTLRCSPKSGHDTVSWYQQALGQGPQFIFQYYEEEERQRGNFPDRFSGHQFPNYSSELNVNALLLGDSALYLCASSLGWTSGLSYNEQFFGPGTRLTVL.

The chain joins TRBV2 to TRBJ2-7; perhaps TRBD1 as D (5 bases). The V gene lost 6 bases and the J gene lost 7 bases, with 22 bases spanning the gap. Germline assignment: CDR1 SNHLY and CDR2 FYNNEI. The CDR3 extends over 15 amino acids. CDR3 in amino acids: CASRPPGFAVLEQYF. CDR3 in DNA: TGTGCCAGCAGGCCACCAGGGTTTGCTGTTTTGGAGCAGTACTTC.

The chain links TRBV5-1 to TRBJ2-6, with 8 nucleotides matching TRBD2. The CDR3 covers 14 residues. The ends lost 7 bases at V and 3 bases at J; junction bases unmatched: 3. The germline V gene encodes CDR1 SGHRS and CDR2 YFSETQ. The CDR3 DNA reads TGCGCCAGCTACGCGGGGGGTGGGGCCAACGTCCTGACTTTC. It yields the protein CASYAGGGANVLTF.

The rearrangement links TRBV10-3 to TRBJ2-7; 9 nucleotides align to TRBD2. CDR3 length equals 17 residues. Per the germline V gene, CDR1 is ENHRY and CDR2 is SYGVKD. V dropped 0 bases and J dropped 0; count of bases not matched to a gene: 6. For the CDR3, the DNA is TGTGCCATCAGTGAGTCGAGGAGCGGGGGGATCTCCTACGAGCAGTACTTC. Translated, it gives CAISESRSGGISYEQYF.

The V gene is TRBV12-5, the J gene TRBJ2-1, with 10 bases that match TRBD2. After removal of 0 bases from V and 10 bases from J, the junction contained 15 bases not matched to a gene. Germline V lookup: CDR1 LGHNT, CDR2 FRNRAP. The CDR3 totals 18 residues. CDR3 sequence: CASGLVQGAGGLGREQFF. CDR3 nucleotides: TGTGCTAGTGGTTTGGTACAAGGAGCGGGAGGGCTCGGCAGGGAGCAGTTCTTC.

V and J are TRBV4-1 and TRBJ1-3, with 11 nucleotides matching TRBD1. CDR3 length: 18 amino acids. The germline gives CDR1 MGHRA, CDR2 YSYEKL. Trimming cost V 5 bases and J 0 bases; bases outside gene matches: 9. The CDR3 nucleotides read TGCGCCAGCAGCTACACCGGGACAGGGGGTAACTCTGGAAACACCATATATTTT. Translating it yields CASSYTGTGGNSGNTIYF.